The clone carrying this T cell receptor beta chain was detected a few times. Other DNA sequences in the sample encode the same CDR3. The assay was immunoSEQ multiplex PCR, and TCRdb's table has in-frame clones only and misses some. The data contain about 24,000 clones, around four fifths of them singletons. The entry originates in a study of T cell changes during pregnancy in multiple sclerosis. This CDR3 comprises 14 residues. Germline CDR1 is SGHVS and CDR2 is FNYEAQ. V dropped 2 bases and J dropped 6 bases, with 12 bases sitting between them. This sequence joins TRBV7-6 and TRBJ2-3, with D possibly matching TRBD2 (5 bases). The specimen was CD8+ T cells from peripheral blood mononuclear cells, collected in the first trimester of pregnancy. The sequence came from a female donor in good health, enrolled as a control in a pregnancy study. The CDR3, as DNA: TGTGCCAGCAGCTTATCTGGGAGTTATGATACGCAGTATTTT. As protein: CASSLSGSYDTQYF.